The clone carrying this T cell receptor beta chain came up a few times. This specimen comes from a study of human T cells and chemical hapten exposure. Specified time point: patch test 3, about 24 weeks after DPC sensitization. Stated treatment: therapeutic diphenylcyclopropenone sensitization with weekly scalp DPC. TCRdb itself ran the RACE reads through MiXCR, one entry per CDR3 protein. The sample holds more than 85,000 distinct CDR3 sequences, 34% seen once. This sequence originates from a man between 40 and 49 years old with alopecia areata. Some clones in this sample may be carry-over from other donors' samples. Sequenced here: whole blood, sampled in connection with sensitization to the hapten diphenylcyclopropenone (DPC).

For the CDR3, the DNA is TGTGCCAGCAGCCTGGGAGGGCCTAACACTGAAGCTTTCTTT. This gives the protein CASSLGGPNTEAFF. The chain has TRBV4-2 and TRBJ1-1; no firm D call. Germline values: CDR1 LGHNA, CDR2 YNFKEQ. The CDR3 totals 14 residues. V dropped 4 bases and J dropped 2 bases, with 11 bases sitting between them.